These T cell receptor beta chains were read from a single sample in a study of T cell responses to AZD1222 COVID-19 vaccine. Libraries were prepared by immunoSEQ multiplex PCR; TCRdb keeps only in-frame clonotypes and omits some of them. The table includes roughly 200,000 clones, roughly nine tenths detected once. Sequenced material: peripheral blood, taken 28 days after the second AZD1222 dose. Receptor source: an adult who received the AZD1222 COVID-19 vaccine. Each CDR3 is given with its conserved first and last residue. D genes are given only for firm matches. Rows give clone size only sometimes, using once, few, many, or a class for an expanded clone.

V	D	size	J	DNA	CDR3
TRBV10-2	TRBD2	once	TRBJ2-1	TGCGCCAGCCGCGGACTAGCGGCGGGTGAGCAGTTCTTC	CASRGLAAGEQFF
TRBV7-8	NA	NA	TRBJ2-1	TGTGCCAGCAGCTTGGAGGGGTATGAGCAGTTCTTC	CASSLEGYEQFF
TRBV6-4	NA	NA	TRBJ2-7	TGTGCCAGCAGTGCCGCAAGCGGAACCTACGAGCAGTACTTC	CASSAASGTYEQYF
TRBV9	NA	NA	TRBJ1-5	TGTGCCAGCAGCCGGGAGTGGCGGAATCAGCCCCAGCATTTT	CASSREWRNQPQHF
TRBV6-4	TRBD2	NA	TRBJ2-2	TGTGCCAGCAGTGACGGGAGGGACACCGGGGAGCTGTTTTTT	CASSDGRDTGELFF
TRBV28	NA	once	TRBJ2-1	TGTGCCAGCAGTATGCGGGTGGGAAATGAGCAGTTCTTC	CASSMRVGNEQFF
TRBV28	TRBD1	NA	TRBJ1-6	TGTGCCAGCAGTCGCCCCTCGGGGACAGTAAATTCACCCCTCCACTTT	CASSRPSGTVNSPLHF
TRBV19	NA	few	TRBJ1-2	TGTGCCAGTCAACAGGACTATGGCTACACCTTC	CASQQDYGYTF
TRBV6-5	TRBD2	NA	TRBJ2-7	TGTGCCAGCAGAGGGGACTATACAATCCCCGGCGAGCAGTACTTC	CASRGDYTIPGEQYF
TRBV21-1	NA	once	TRBJ1-5	TGTGCCAGCAGCACTCGGACAGGCCGCAATCAGCCCCAGCATTTT	CASSTRTGRNQPQHF
TRBV2	TRBD2	NA	TRBJ2-7	TGTGCCAGCAGCGGGACTAGCCTCACCCTCTACGAGCAGTACTTC	CASSGTSLTLYEQYF
TRBV5-1	NA	NA	TRBJ1-2	TGCGCCAGCAGCTTGGAAGAGAACTATGGCTACACCTTC	CASSLEENYGYTF
TRBV6-5	NA	NA	TRBJ1-2	TGTGCCAGCGGGGTCGGCACCACCTCAGCGGGCTACACCTTC	CASGVGTTSAGYTF
TRBV13	TRBD1	NA	TRBJ2-3	TGTGCCAGCAGCTTATTAGGGACAGGGGGCGCAGATACGCAGTATTTT	CASSLLGTGGADTQYF
TRBV7-2	NA	NA	TRBJ2-7	TGTGCCAGCAGCGTTGGTGTTGAGCAGTACTTC	CASSVGVEQYF
TRBV7-9	TRBD2	few	TRBJ2-1	TGTGCCAGCAGCTTGCGGGGGGCCCATGAGCAGTTCTTC	CASSLRGAHEQFF
TRBV11-3	NA	NA	TRBJ2-5	TGTGCCAGCAGCCAGCGGACAGGGAGGGCCCAAGAGACCCAGTACTTC	CASSQRTGRAQETQYF
TRBV7-2	NA	NA	TRBJ2-7	TGTGCCAGCAGCTTAGATTTCCAGGACTACGAGCAGTACTTC	CASSLDFQDYEQYF
TRBV2	TRBD2	NA	TRBJ2-2	TGTGCCAGCAGTGCTAAGGGGGGACTAGGGACCGGGGAGCTGTTTTTT	CASSAKGGLGTGELFF
TRBV25-1	NA	NA	TRBJ1-1	TGTGCCAGCAGAACCTTACAGGACAGCAACACTGAGGCTTTCTTT	CASRTLQDSNTEAFF
TRBV10-3	TRBD2	NA	TRBJ2-7	TGTGCCATCAGTGCTACTAGCGGCTACGAGCAGTACTTC	CAISATSGYEQYF
TRBV3-1/TRBV3-2	NA	NA	TRBJ2-2	TGTGCCAGCAGCCAAGGATACGCGAACACCGGGGAGCTGTTTTTT	CASSQGYANTGELFF
TRBV28	NA	NA	TRBJ1-2	TGTGCCAGCAGCCAACAACCCGGCGGCGGATACTATGGCTACACCTTC	CASSQQPGGGYYGYTF
TRBV5-1	NA	once	TRBJ2-7	TGCGCCAGCAGCTTGGCTGGGGCGAACTCCTACGAGCAGTACTTC	CASSLAGANSYEQYF
TRBV4-1	TRBD2	NA	TRBJ2-7	TGCGCCAGCAGCCAAGCATCCGGGGCGGGAGAATCGTACGAGCAGTACTTC	CASSQASGAGESYEQYF
TRBV24-1	TRBD1	NA	TRBJ2-3	TGTGCCACCAGTGGGGGGGACAGGGGGACAGATACGCAGTATTTT	CATSGGDRGTDTQYF
TRBV3-1/TRBV3-2	TRBD1	NA	TRBJ1-3	TGTGCCAGCAGCTTTAGGACAGGATCTTTGGCAAACACCATATATTTT	CASSFRTGSLANTIYF
TRBV7-2	NA	NA	TRBJ2-1	TGTGCCAGCAGCTTATTAGGCCCAAATCACAATGAGCAGTTCTTC	CASSLLGPNHNEQFF
TRBV4-1	TRBD2	once	TRBJ2-1	TGCGCCAGCAGCCAAGAAATCCTAGCGGGTAATAATGAGCAGTTCTTC	CASSQEILAGNNEQFF
TRBV25-1	NA	NA	TRBJ2-1	TGTGCCAGCAGGGGTCCTCACTACAATGAGCAGTTCTTC	CASRGPHYNEQFF
TRBV11-2	TRBD2	NA	TRBJ2-7	TGTGCCAGCAGCATACCCACTAGCGGGAGCGGCGAGCAGTACTTC	CASSIPTSGSGEQYF
TRBV5-5	NA	NA	TRBJ2-1	TGTGCCAGCAGCTTGATCTCTAGCGTGACCTACAATGAGCAGTTCTTC	CASSLISSVTYNEQFF
TRBV18	TRBD1	NA	TRBJ1-5	TGTGCCAGCTCACAACAAGGGACAGATAGCAATCAGCCCCAGCATTTT	CASSQQGTDSNQPQHF
TRBV24-1	NA	NA	TRBJ2-7	TGTGCCACCAGGGTCTACGAGCAGTACTTC	CATRVYEQYF
TRBV27	TRBD2	once	TRBJ2-1	TGTGCCAGCAGTTTAGGTCTAGCGGGAGGCTGGAATGAGCAGTTCTTC	CASSLGLAGGWNEQFF
TRBV6-1	TRBD2	NA	TRBJ2-1	TGTGCCAGCAGTGAACTAGCGGAGATATACAATGAGCAGTTCTTC	CASSELAEIYNEQFF
TRBV19	NA	NA	TRBJ2-6	TGTGCCAGTAGCCTGGGGGCTGGGGCCAACGTCCTGACTTTC	CASSLGAGANVLTF
TRBV5-1	NA	NA	TRBJ2-1	TGCGCCAGCAGCAGGTTCGGAGCATCCAACGCCAATGAGCAGTTCTTC	CASSRFGASNANEQFF
TRBV5-1	NA	NA	TRBJ2-1	TGCGCCAGCAGCCTTGCGGGTAGCTTCGGTGAGCAGTTCTTC	CASSLAGSFGEQFF
TRBV11-3	TRBD1	once	TRBJ2-2	TGTGCCAGCAGCTTACCCGACAGGGAACCCGGGGAGCTGTTTTTT	CASSLPDREPGELFF
TRBV27	NA	NA	TRBJ2-5	TGTGCCAGCAGGACCTCTCCACAGGTACGAGAGACCCAGTACTTC	CASRTSPQVRETQYF
TRBV6-5	NA	NA	TRBJ2-5	TGTGCCAGCAGTTACTCTCCGAGCAGACAAGAGACCCAGTACTTC	CASSYSPSRQETQYF